These T cell receptor beta chains were read from a single sample in a study of blood T cells in healthy people across ages. TCRdb passed the 5' RACE reads through MiXCR, listing each CDR3 protein once. Of roughly 1,100,000 distinct CDR3 sequences in the sample, approximately 25% were seen once. The same specimen was also included in a second study, on T cells of mothers and their children.

The sample was blood. The source of these receptors is a girl aged 2-10 years in good health. CDR3s include the opening cysteine and the closing phenylalanine or tryptophan. Fields, in order: clone size, D gene, V gene, J gene, CDR3 protein, CDR3 DNA. A D gene is named only where the DNA matches it firmly. Size tells how often a clone was seen (once, few, many) or the class of an expanded clone, and some rows leave it out.

clone_size: NA
d_call: NA
v_call: TRBV3-1
j_call: TRBJ2-1
cdr3_aa: CASSQDRNLRNEQFF
cdr3_nt: TGTGCCAGCAGCCAAGATCGTAATTTGAGGAATGAGCAGTTCTTC

clone_size: NA
d_call: NA
v_call: TRBV2
j_call: TRBJ2-3
cdr3_aa: CASIEGVIGDTQYF
cdr3_nt: TGTGCCAGCATTGAGGGGGTTATAGGAGATACGCAGTATTTT

clone_size: NA
d_call: NA
v_call: TRBV29-1
j_call: TRBJ2-4
cdr3_aa: CSVGGGANIQYF
cdr3_nt: TGCAGCGTTGGAGGGGGGGCAAACATTCAGTACTTC

clone_size: once
d_call: NA
v_call: TRBV24-1
j_call: TRBJ2-3
cdr3_aa: CATSDSLVATDMQYF
cdr3_nt: TGTGCCACCAGTGATTCGTTAGTAGCGACGGATATGCAGTATTTT

clone_size: NA
d_call: NA
v_call: TRBV4-2
j_call: TRBJ2-5
cdr3_aa: CASSPHFGSEETQYF
cdr3_nt: TGTGCCAGCAGCCCCCATTTTGGGTCGGAAGAGACCCAGTACTTC

clone_size: NA
d_call: NA
v_call: TRBV2
j_call: TRBJ1-3
cdr3_aa: CASGDFLGDTIYF
cdr3_nt: TGTGCCAGCGGAGACTTCCTTGGGGACACCATATATTTT

clone_size: few
d_call: NA
v_call: TRBV27
j_call: TRBJ2-5
cdr3_aa: CANTPIETQYF
cdr3_nt: TGTGCCAACACTCCCATCGAGACCCAGTACTTC

clone_size: few
d_call: NA
v_call: TRBV14
j_call: TRBJ2-7
cdr3_aa: CASSINRDHYEQYF
cdr3_nt: TGTGCCAGCAGCATCAACAGGGACCATTACGAGCAGTACTTC

clone_size: NA
d_call: NA
v_call: TRBV29-1
j_call: TRBJ1-1
cdr3_aa: CSVEAGKAFF
cdr3_nt: TGCAGCGTTGAAGCAGGAAAAGCTTTCTTT

clone_size: NA
d_call: TRBD2
v_call: TRBV28
j_call: TRBJ2-2
cdr3_aa: CASSLPTSGNPGELFF
cdr3_nt: TGTGCCAGCAGTTTGCCTACTAGCGGGAACCCCGGGGAGCTGTTTTTT

clone_size: once
d_call: TRBD2
v_call: TRBV6-2/TRBV6-3
j_call: TRBJ2-1
cdr3_aa: CASSLAGVFSHSYNEQFF
cdr3_nt: TGTGCCAGCAGTTTAGCGGGGGTCTTTAGTCACTCCTACAATGAGCAGTTTTTC

clone_size: NA
d_call: NA
v_call: TRBV7-9
j_call: TRBJ2-5
cdr3_aa: CASSLGGLGPTQETQYF
cdr3_nt: TGTGCCAGCAGCTTAGGGGGCCTGGGACCTACCCAAGAGACCCAGTACTTC

clone_size: few
d_call: TRBD2
v_call: TRBV12-3/TRBV12-4
j_call: TRBJ2-1
cdr3_aa: CASSTSGGREQFF
cdr3_nt: TGTGCCAGCAGCACTAGCGGGGGCCGCGAGCAGTTCTTC

clone_size: NA
d_call: NA
v_call: TRBV3-1
j_call: TRBJ2-1
cdr3_aa: CASSPELVAASYNEQFF
cdr3_nt: TGTGCCAGCAGCCCGGAGCTAGTAGCGGCTTCCTACAATGAGCAGTTCTTC

clone_size: few
d_call: NA
v_call: TRBV6-2/TRBV6-3
j_call: TRBJ2-1
cdr3_aa: CASSYEVELSYNEQFF
cdr3_nt: TGTGCCAGCAGTTACGAGGTGGAGCTCTCCTACAATGAGCAGTTCTTC

clone_size: NA
d_call: NA
v_call: TRBV20-1
j_call: TRBJ2-4
cdr3_aa: CSARDLRSFIQYF
cdr3_nt: TGCAGTGCTAGAGATCTAAGAAGCTTCATTCAGTACTTC

clone_size: few
d_call: NA
v_call: TRBV12-3/TRBV12-4
j_call: TRBJ1-1
cdr3_aa: CASSNQPRAFF
cdr3_nt: TGTGCCAGCAGTAATCAGCCACGGGCTTTCTTT

clone_size: NA
d_call: TRBD2
v_call: TRBV29-1
j_call: TRBJ2-5
cdr3_aa: CSGGMRGSGETQYF
cdr3_nt: TGCAGCGGTGGTATGCGGGGTAGCGGGGAGACCCAGTACTTC

clone_size: NA
d_call: NA
v_call: TRBV7-8
j_call: TRBJ1-6
cdr3_aa: CASSYRPPGGDSPLHF
cdr3_nt: TGTGCCAGCAGCTACAGACCTCCGGGTGGGGATTCACCCCTCCACTTT

clone_size: NA
d_call: TRBD1
v_call: TRBV27
j_call: TRBJ2-1
cdr3_aa: CASSWSGGMNEQFF
cdr3_nt: TGTGCCAGCAGTTGGTCAGGGGGCATGAATGAGCAGTTCTTC

clone_size: few
d_call: NA
v_call: TRBV29-1
j_call: TRBJ1-1
cdr3_aa: CSVLTGVAFF
cdr3_nt: TGCAGCGTTCTGACAGGAGTAGCTTTCTTT

clone_size: few
d_call: TRBD2
v_call: TRBV20-1
j_call: TRBJ2-3
cdr3_aa: CSARRSGGNTQYF
cdr3_nt: TGCAGTGCCAGGAGGTCGGGAGGAAATACGCAGTATTTT

clone_size: few
d_call: NA
v_call: TRBV7-2
j_call: TRBJ2-1
cdr3_aa: CASHRDHDNEQFF
cdr3_nt: TGTGCCAGCCACCGGGACCATGACAATGAGCAGTTCTTC

clone_size: few
d_call: TRBD1
v_call: TRBV12-3/TRBV12-4
j_call: TRBJ2-7
cdr3_aa: CASRGGQGYEQYF
cdr3_nt: TGTGCCAGCAGGGGGGGACAGGGCTACGAGCAGTACTTC

clone_size: NA
d_call: NA
v_call: TRBV4-1
j_call: TRBJ1-4
cdr3_aa: CASSQDDRRGANEKLFF
cdr3_nt: TGCGCCAGCAGCCAAGACGACAGAAGGGGAGCTAATGAAAAACTGTTTTTT

clone_size: few
d_call: NA
v_call: TRBV28
j_call: TRBJ1-5
cdr3_aa: CASITGGNQPQHF
cdr3_nt: TGTGCCAGCATTACCGGGGGCAATCAGCCCCAGCATTTT

clone_size: NA
d_call: TRBD1
v_call: TRBV28
j_call: TRBJ2-7
cdr3_aa: CASSLPPDRSYEQYF
cdr3_nt: TGTGCCAGCAGTTTACCCCCGGACAGGTCCTACGAGCAGTACTTC

clone_size: few
d_call: NA
v_call: TRBV6-6
j_call: TRBJ2-7
cdr3_aa: CASSQLPRAGDDF
cdr3_nt: TGTGCCAGCAGCCAACTACCCAGGGCCGGGGATGACTTC

clone_size: few
d_call: TRBD2
v_call: TRBV7-9
j_call: TRBJ2-3
cdr3_aa: CASSPAGGTDTQYF
cdr3_nt: TGTGCCAGCAGTCCAGCGGGGGGCACAGATACGCAGTATTTT

clone_size: NA
d_call: TRBD1
v_call: TRBV7-9
j_call: TRBJ2-6
cdr3_aa: CASSPPGQGNSGANVLTF
cdr3_nt: TGTGCCAGCAGCCCCCCGGGACAGGGAAACTCTGGGGCCAACGTCCTGACTTTC

clone_size: few
d_call: NA
v_call: TRBV24-1
j_call: TRBJ2-3
cdr3_aa: CATSDDRSSDTQYF
cdr3_nt: TGTGCCACCAGTGATGACAGGTCGAGTGATACGCAGTATTTT

clone_size: NA
d_call: NA
v_call: TRBV29-1
j_call: TRBJ2-5
cdr3_aa: CSVGTSWETQYF
cdr3_nt: TGCAGCGTCGGTACCTCGTGGGAGACCCAGTACTTC

clone_size: NA
d_call: TRBD2
v_call: TRBV7-6
j_call: TRBJ2-5
cdr3_aa: CASSISGYTQEAQYF
cdr3_nt: TGTGCCAGCAGCATTAGCGGGTACACACAAGAGGCCCAGTACTTC

clone_size: NA
d_call: NA
v_call: TRBV29-1
j_call: TRBJ1-1
cdr3_aa: CSVATGEVAFF
cdr3_nt: TGCAGCGTTGCGACTGGGGAAGTAGCTTTCTTT

clone_size: NA
d_call: NA
v_call: TRBV5-6
j_call: TRBJ2-7
cdr3_aa: CASSLVAPQNPYEQYF
cdr3_nt: TGTGCCAGCAGCTTGGTCGCACCACAAAATCCCTACGAGCAGTACTTC

clone_size: NA
d_call: NA
v_call: TRBV5-1
j_call: TRBJ2-5
cdr3_aa: CASSWGRDTPDGEETQYF
cdr3_nt: TGCGCCAGCAGCTGGGGGAGGGACACCCCCGACGGAGAAGAGACCCAGTACTTC

clone_size: many
d_call: NA
v_call: TRBV27
j_call: TRBJ2-7
cdr3_aa: CASSFRTPYEQYF
cdr3_nt: TGTGCCAGCAGTTTCAGAACCCCCTACGAGCAGTACTTC

clone_size: NA
d_call: NA
v_call: TRBV7-9
j_call: TRBJ1-2
cdr3_aa: CASSTEGVEGYTF
cdr3_nt: TGTGCCAGCAGCACCGAGGGGGTTGAGGGCTACACCTTC

clone_size: NA
d_call: NA
v_call: TRBV20-1
j_call: TRBJ1-2
cdr3_aa: CSARLARTYGYTF
cdr3_nt: TGCAGTGCTAGACTTGCCAGGACCTATGGCTACACCTTC

clone_size: once
d_call: NA
v_call: TRBV5-1
j_call: TRBJ2-4
cdr3_aa: CASSLAGELAKNIQYF
cdr3_nt: TGCGCCAGCAGCTTGGCCGGGGAGCTAGCCAAAAACATTCAGTACTTC

clone_size: few
d_call: NA
v_call: TRBV4-1
j_call: TRBJ1-5
cdr3_aa: CASSQVGRGQPQHF
cdr3_nt: TGCGCCAGCAGCCAAGTTGGGAGGGGTCAGCCCCAGCATTTT

clone_size: NA
d_call: NA
v_call: TRBV7-9
j_call: TRBJ2-1
cdr3_aa: CASSDSFNEQFF
cdr3_nt: TGTGCCAGCAGCGACTCTTTTAATGAGCAGTTCTTC

clone_size: NA
d_call: TRBD2
v_call: TRBV12-3/TRBV12-4
j_call: TRBJ2-5
cdr3_aa: CASRGLAGGYGETQYF
cdr3_nt: TGTGCCAGCAGGGGACTAGCGGGGGGTTACGGCGAGACCCAGTACTTC

clone_size: NA
d_call: NA
v_call: TRBV7-6
j_call: TRBJ1-2
cdr3_aa: CASSLDGQGTYGYTF
cdr3_nt: TGTGCCAGCAGCTTAGATGGGCAGGGAACTTATGGCTACACCTTC

clone_size: NA
d_call: TRBD1
v_call: TRBV20-1
j_call: TRBJ1-2
cdr3_aa: CSADRQGLRGYTF
cdr3_nt: TGCAGTGCTGATCGACAGGGGTTACGCGGCTACACCTTC